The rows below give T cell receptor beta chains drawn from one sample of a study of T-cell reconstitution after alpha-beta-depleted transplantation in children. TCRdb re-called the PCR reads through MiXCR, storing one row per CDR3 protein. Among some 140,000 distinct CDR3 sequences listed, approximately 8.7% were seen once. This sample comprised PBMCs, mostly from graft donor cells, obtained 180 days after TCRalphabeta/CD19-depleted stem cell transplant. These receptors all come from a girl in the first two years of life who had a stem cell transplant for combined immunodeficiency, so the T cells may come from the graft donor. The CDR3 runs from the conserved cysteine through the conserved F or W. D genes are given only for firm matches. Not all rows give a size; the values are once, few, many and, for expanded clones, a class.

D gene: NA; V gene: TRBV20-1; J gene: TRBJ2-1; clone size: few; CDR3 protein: CSAPLPLEQEQFF; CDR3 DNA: TGCAGTGCTCCTCTCCCCCTTGAACAGGAGCAGTTCTTC
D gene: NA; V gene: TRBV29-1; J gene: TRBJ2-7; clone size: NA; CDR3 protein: CSVARSSYEQYF; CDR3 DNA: TGCAGCGTTGCCAGGAGCTCCTACGAGCAGTACTTC
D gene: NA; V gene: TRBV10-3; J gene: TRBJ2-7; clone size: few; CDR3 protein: CAISDRGLAYEQYF; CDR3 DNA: TGTGCCATCAGTGACAGGGGCTTGGCCTACGAGCAGTACTTC
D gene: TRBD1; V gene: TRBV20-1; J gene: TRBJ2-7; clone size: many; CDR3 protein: CSARIQGGTYEQYF; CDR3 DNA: TGCAGTGCTAGAATACAGGGGGGCACCTACGAGCAGTACTTC
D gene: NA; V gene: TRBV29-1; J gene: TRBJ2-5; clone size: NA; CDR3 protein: CSDRQYQETQYF; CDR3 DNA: TGCAGCGATCGACAGTACCAAGAGACCCAGTACTTC
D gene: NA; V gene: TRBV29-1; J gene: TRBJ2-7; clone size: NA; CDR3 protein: CSVESHPYEQYF; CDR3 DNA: TGCAGCGTAGAAAGCCATCCCTACGAGCAGTACTTC
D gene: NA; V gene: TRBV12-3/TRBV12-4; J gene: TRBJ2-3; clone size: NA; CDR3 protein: CASSLDPGGDTDTQYF; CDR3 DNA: TGTGCCAGCAGTTTGGATCCCGGGGGAGACACAGATACGCAGTATTTT
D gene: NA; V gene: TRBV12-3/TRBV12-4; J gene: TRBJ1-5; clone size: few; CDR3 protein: CASSSHSNQPQHF; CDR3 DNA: TGTGCCAGCAGTTCTCATAGCAATCAGCCCCAGCATTTT
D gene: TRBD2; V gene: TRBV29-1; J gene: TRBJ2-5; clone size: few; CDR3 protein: CSVDSAGGETQYF; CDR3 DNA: TGCAGCGTCGACTCGGCGGGAGGGGAGACCCAGTACTTC
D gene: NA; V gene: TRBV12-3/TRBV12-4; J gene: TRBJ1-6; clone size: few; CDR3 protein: CASSLGFPGNSPLHF; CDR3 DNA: TGTGCCAGCAGTTTAGGCTTCCCGGGGAATTCACCCCTCCACTTT
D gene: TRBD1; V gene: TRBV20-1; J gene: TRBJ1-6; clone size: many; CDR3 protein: CSAINRDRGHYNSPLHF; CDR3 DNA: TGCAGTGCTATAAACCGGGACAGGGGCCATTATAATTCACCCCTCCACTTT
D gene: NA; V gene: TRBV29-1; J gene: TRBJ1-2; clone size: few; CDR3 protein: CSVEADVPYGYTF; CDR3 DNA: TGCAGCGTTGAAGCTGATGTACCCTATGGCTACACCTTC
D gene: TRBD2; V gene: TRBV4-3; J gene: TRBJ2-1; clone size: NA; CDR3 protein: CASSQDPAPGLAGYNEQFF; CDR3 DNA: TGCGCCAGCAGCCAAGACCCTGCTCCGGGACTAGCGGGCTACAATGAGCAGTTCTTC
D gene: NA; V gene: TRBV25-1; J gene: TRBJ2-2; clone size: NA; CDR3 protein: CASSELGEFGELFF; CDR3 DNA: TGTGCCAGCAGTGAATTGGGGGAGTTCGGGGAGCTGTTTTTT
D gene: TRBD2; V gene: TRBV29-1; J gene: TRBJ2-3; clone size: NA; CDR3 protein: CSVEGGGGTDTQYF; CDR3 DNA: TGCAGCGTAGAGGGCGGGGGTGGTACAGATACGCAGTATTTT
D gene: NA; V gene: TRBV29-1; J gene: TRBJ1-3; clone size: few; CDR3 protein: CSVAGAGNTIYF; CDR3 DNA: TGCAGCGTTGCAGGGGCTGGAAACACCATATATTTT
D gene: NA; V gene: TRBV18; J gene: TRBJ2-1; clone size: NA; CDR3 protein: CASSLTDYNEQFF; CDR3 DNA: TGTGCCAGCTCACTTACAGATTACAATGAGCAGTTCTTC
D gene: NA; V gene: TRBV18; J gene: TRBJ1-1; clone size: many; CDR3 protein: CASSPGYTEAFF; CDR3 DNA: TGTGCCAGCTCACCTGGGTACACTGAAGCTTTCTTT
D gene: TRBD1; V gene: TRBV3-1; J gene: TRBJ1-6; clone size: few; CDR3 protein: CASRRQGWNSPLHF; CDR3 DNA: TGTGCCAGCCGCAGACAGGGGTGGAATTCACCCCTCCACTTT
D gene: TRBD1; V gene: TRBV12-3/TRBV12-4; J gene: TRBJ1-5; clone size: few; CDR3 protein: CASSGQGRQPQHF; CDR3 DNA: TGTGCCAGCAGCGGACAGGGGAGACAGCCCCAGCATTTT
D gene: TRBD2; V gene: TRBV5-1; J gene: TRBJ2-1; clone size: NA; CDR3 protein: CASSLGVGGPQFF; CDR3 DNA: TGCGCCAGCAGCTTGGGGGTGGGAGGGCCGCAGTTCTTC
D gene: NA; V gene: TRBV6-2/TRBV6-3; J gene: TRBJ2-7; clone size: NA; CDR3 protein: CASSWLKGPSYEQYF; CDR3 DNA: TGTGCCAGCAGTTGGCTAAAGGGGCCTTCCTACGAGCAGTACTTC
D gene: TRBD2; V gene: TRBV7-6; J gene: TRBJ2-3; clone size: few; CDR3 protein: CASSLRTSGGKDTQYF; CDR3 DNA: TGTGCCAGCAGCTTGCGGACTAGCGGGGGGAAAGATACGCAGTATTTT
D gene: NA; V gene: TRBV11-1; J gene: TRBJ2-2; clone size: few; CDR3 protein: CASSLGRLDSGNTGELFF; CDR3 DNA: TGTGCCAGCAGCTTAGGCCGTCTGGATAGCGGGAACACCGGGGAGCTGTTTTTT
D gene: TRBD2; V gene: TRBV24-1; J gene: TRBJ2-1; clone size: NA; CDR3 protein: CATQGLAGGPLYNEQFF; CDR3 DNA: TGTGCCACCCAGGGACTAGCGGGAGGCCCCTTATACAATGAGCAGTTCTTC
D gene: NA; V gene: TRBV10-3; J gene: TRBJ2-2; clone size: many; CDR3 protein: CAISDPLKNTGELFF; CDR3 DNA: TGTGCCATCAGTGATCCCTTAAAGAACACCGGGGAGCTGTTTTTT
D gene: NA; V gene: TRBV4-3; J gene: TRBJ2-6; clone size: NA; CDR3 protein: CASSQGNRVGANVLTF; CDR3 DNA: TGCGCCAGCAGCCAAGGGAACAGGGTAGGGGCCAACGTCCTGACTTTC
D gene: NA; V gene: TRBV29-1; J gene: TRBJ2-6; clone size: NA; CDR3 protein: CSVGAGANGLTF; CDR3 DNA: TGCAGCGTTGGAGCTGGGGCCAACGGCCTGACTTTC
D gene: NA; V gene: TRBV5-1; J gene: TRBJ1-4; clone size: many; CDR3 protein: CASSLSTDNEKLFF; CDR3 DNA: TGCGCCAGCAGCTTGTCGACAGATAATGAAAAACTGTTTTTT
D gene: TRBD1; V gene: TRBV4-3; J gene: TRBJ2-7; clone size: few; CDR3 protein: CASSQGQGATYEQYF; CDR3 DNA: TGCGCCAGCAGCCAAGGGCAGGGGGCCACCTACGAGCAGTACTTC
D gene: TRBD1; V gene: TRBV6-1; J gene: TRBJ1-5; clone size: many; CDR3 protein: CASKTGINQPQHF; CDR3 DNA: TGTGCCAGCAAGACAGGGATCAATCAGCCCCAGCATTTT
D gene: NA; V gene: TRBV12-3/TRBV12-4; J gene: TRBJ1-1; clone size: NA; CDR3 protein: CATKTGTLEAFF; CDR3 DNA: TGTGCCACCAAGACAGGTACCCTTGAAGCTTTCTTT
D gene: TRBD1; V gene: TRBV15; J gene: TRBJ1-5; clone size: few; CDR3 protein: CATSLPQGAQPQHF; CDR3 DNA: TGTGCCACCAGCCTCCCCCAGGGGGCCCAGCCCCAGCATTTT
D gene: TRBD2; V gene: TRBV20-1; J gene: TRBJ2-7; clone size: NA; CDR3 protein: CSAREGRESTYEQYF; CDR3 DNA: TGCAGTGCTAGAGAAGGGCGGGAGTCCACCTACGAGCAGTACTTC
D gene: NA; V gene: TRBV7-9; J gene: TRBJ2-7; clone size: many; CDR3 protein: CASSLSYTAYEQYF; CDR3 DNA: TGTGCCAGCAGCTTGTCCTATACGGCCTACGAGCAGTACTTC
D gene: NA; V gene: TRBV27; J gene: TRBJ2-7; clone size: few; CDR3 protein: CASSRSQDGMYEQYF; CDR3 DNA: TGTGCCAGCAGCCGGTCTCAGGACGGAATGTACGAGCAGTACTTC
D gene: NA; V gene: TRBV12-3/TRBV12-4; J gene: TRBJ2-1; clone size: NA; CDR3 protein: CASSRGEGALTYNEQFF; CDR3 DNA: TGTGCCAGCAGTAGGGGGGAAGGGGCTCTTACCTACAATGAGCAGTTCTTC
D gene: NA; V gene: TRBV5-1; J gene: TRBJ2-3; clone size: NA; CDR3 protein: CASSITRGTDTQYF; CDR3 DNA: TGCGCCAGCAGCATAACTAGGGGTACAGATACGCAGTATTTT
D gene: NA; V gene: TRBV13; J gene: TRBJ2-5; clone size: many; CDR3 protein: CASSLQGRRETQYF; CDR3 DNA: TGTGCCAGCAGCTTACAGGGCAGGCGGGAGACCCAGTACTTC
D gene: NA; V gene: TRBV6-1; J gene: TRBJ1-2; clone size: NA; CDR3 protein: CAHEKRWWELYGYTF; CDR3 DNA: TGTGCCCACGAAAAACGGTGGTGGGAGCTCTATGGCTACACCTTC
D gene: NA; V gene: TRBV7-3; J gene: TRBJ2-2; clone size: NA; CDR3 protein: CASSFLGSGRTGERFF; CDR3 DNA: TGTGCCAGCAGCTTTTTAGGGTCAGGACGAACCGGGGAGCGGTTTTTT
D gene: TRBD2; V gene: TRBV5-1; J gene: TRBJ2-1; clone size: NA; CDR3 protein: CASSPLAGVNEQFF; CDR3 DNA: TGCGCCAGCAGCCCCCTAGCGGGGGTCAATGAGCAGTTCTTC
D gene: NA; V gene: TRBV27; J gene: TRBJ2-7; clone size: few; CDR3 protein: CASSPLRGPYEQYF; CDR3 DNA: TGTGCCAGCAGTCCACTCAGGGGACCCTACGAGCAGTACTTC
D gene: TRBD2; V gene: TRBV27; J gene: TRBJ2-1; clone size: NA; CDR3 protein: CASSLSSGRYNEQFF; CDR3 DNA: TGTGCCAGCAGTTTATCTAGCGGGAGGTACAATGAGCAGTTCTTC
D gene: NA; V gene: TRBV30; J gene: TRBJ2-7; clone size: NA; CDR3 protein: CAWSVGHGTQGYEQYF; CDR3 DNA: TGTGCCTGGAGTGTGGGACACGGGACGCAAGGCTACGAGCAGTACTTC
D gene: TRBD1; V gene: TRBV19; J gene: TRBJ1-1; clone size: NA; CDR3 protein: CASSKGQGLNTEAFF; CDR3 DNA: TGTGCCAGTAGTAAAGGACAGGGATTGAACACTGAAGCTTTCTTT
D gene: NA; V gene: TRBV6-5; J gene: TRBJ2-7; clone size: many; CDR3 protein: CASSYDREASYEQYF; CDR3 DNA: TGTGCCAGCAGTTACGACAGGGAGGCCTCCTACGAGCAGTACTTC
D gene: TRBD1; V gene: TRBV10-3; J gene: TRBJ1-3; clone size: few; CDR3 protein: CAVFGTGKSGNTIYF; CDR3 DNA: TGTGCCGTATTCGGGACAGGGAAATCTGGAAACACCATATATTTT
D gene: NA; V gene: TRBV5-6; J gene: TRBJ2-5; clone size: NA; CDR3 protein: CASSHDYQHGETQYF; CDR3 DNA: TGTGCCAGCAGCCATGATTACCAGCATGGGGAGACCCAGTACTTC
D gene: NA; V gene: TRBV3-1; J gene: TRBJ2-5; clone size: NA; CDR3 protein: CACRLTRLGGETQYF; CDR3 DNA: TGTGCCTGCAGGCTGACTAGATTGGGAGGAGAGACCCAGTACTTC
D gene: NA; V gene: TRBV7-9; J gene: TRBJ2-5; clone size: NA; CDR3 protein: CASTRTAGETQYF; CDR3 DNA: TGTGCCAGCACAAGGACAGCGGGGGAGACCCAGTACTTC
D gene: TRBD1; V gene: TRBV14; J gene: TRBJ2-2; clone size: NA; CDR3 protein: CASSHWQGDRGNTGELFF; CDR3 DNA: TGTGCCAGCAGCCATTGGCAGGGGGACCGCGGGAACACCGGGGAGCTGTTTTTT
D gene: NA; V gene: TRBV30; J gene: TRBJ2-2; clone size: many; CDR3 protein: CAWSRGLNTGELFF; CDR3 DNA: TGTGCCTGGAGTCGGGGACTCAACACCGGGGAGCTGTTTTTT